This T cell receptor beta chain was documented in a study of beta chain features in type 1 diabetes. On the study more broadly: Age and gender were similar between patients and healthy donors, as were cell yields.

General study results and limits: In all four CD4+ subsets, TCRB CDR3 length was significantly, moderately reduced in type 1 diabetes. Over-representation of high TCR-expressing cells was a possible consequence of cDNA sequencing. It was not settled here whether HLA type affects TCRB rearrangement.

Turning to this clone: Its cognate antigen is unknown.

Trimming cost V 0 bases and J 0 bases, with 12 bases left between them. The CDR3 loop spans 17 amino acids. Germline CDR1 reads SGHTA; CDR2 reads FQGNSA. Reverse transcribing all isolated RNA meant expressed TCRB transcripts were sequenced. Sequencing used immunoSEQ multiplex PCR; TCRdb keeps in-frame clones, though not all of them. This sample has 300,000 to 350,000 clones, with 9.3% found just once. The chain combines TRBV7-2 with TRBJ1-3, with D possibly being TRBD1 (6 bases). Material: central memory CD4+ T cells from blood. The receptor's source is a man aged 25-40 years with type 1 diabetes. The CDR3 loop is CASSLASGANSGNTIYF. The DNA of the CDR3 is TGTGCCAGCAGCTTAGCCTCAGGGGCTAACTCTGGAAACACCATATATTTT. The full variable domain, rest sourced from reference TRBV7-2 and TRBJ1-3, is GAGVSQSPSNKVTEKGKDVELRCDPISGHTALYWYRQSLGQGLEFLIYFQGNSAPDKSGLPSDRFSAERTGGSVSTLTIQRTQQEDSAVYLCASSLASGANSGNTIYFGEGSWLTVV.